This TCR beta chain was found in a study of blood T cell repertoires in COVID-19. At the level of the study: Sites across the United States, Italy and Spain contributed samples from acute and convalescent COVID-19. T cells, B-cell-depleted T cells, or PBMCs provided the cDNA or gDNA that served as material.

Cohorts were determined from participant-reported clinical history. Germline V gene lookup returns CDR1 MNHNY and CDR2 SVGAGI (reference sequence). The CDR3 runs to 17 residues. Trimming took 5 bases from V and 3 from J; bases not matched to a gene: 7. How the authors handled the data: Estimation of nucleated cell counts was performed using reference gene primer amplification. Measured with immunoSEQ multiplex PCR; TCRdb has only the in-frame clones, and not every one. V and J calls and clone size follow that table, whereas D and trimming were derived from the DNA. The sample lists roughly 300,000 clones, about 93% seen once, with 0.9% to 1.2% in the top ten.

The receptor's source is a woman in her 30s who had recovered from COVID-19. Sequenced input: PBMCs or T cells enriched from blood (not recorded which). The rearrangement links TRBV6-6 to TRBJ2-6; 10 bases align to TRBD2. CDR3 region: CASSPLAGEYGANVLTF. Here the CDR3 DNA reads TGTGCCAGCAGTCCGCTAGCGGGAGAGTATGGGGCCAACGTCCTGACTTTC.